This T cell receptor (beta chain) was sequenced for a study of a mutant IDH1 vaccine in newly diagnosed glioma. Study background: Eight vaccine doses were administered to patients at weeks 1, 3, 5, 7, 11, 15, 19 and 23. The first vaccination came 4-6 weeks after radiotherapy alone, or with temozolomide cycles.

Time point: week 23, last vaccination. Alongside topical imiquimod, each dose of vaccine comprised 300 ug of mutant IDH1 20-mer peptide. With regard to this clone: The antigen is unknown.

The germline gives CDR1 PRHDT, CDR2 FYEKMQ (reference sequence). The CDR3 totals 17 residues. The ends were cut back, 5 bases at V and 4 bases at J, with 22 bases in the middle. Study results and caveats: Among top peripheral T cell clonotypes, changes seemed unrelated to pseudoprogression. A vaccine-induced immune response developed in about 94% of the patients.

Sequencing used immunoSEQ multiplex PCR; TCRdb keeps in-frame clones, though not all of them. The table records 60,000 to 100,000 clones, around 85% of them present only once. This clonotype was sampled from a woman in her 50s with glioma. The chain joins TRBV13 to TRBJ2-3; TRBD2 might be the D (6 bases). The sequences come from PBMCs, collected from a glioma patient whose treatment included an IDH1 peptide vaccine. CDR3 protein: CASSASGAGGAPDTQYF. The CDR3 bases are TGTGCCAGCAGCGCCAGTGGAGCGGGCGGTGCTCCAGATACGCAGTATTTT.